The 25 T cell receptor beta chains below were found in one sample sequenced in a study of T cell responses to AZD1222 COVID-19 vaccine. Data came from immunoSEQ multiplex PCR; TCRdb stores just in-frame clones and leaves some out. The data hold 150,000 to 200,000 clones, with almost 90% observed a single time. Sequenced material: peripheral blood, taken 28 days after the second AZD1222 dose. The receptors were gathered from an adult who received the AZD1222 COVID-19 vaccine.

The CDR3 nucleotides read TGCGCCAGGGAAGAGACCCAGTACTTC. Translated: CAREETQYF. This chain uses TRBV10-1 with TRBJ2-5, with D uncertain. CDR1 and CDR2 (germline): WNHNN, SYGVQD (reference sequence). The CDR3 spans 9 residues. The V gene lost 9 bases and the J gene lost 3 bases, with 2 bases spanning the gap.

V usage is TRBV6-6 and J usage is TRBJ1-5; D not certain. Trimming removed 6 bases at V and 0 bases at J, with 3 bases between. In germline, CDR1 is MNHNY, CDR2 SVGAGI (reference sequence). This CDR3 is built from 12 residues. CDR3 nucleotides: TGTGCCAGCAGGGATAGCAATCAGCCCCAGCATTTT. Protein: CASRDSNQPQHF.

The rearrangement links TRBV24-1 to TRBJ1-5; D not certain. The V and J ends lost 3 bases and 11 bases respectively, with 13 bases between them. Germline CDR1 is KGHDR and CDR2 is SFDVKD. This CDR3 region has 13 residues. The CDR3 here is CATSDPGLPAQHF. For the CDR3, the DNA is TGTGCCACCAGTGATCCCGGGCTTCCTGCCCAGCATTTT.

The sample holds one count of this clone. V gene TRBV9 combines with J gene TRBJ2-3; 8 bases match TRBD2. After removal of 6 bases from V and 9 bases from J, the junction contained 12 bases not matched to a gene. Germline CDR1 and CDR2: SGDLS and YYNGEE. There are 14 residues in the CDR3. The CDR3 nucleotides are TGTGCCAGCACGCCGTCGGGGGGGCCGGGCACGCAGTATTTT. Translation: CASTPSGGPGTQYF.

The chain recombines TRBV7-9 with TRBJ1-1, with a weak D call TRBD1 (6 bases). Germline assignment: CDR1 SEHNR and CDR2 FQNEAQ (reference sequence). The CDR3 has 13 residues. V was shortened by 4 bases and J by 1 base, with 7 bases between the two germline ends. The CDR3 DNA follows: TGTGCCAGCAGCTCACAGGGGAACACTGAAGCTTTCTTT. Protein sequence: CASSSQGNTEAFF.

This chain connects TRBV19 to TRBJ1-6; D might be TRBD1 (5 bases). CDR1 and CDR2 from the germline V gene are LNHDA and SQIVND (reference sequence). This CDR3 is 15 amino acids long. The V gene lost 1 base and the J gene lost 9 bases, with 13 bases spanning the gap. DNA of the CDR3: TGTGCCAGTAGTATAGGGGGGGGAGTGATTTCACCCCTCCACTTT. It translates to CASSIGGGVISPLHF.

The V call is TRBV6-1, the J call TRBJ2-3; 8 bases map to TRBD2. The V gene end was trimmed by 1 base and the J gene end by 1 base; junction bases not matched to a gene: 1. The CDR3 spans 15 residues. Germline V gene sequence: CDR1 MNHNS, CDR2 SASEGT. Written as DNA, the CDR3 is TGTGCCAGCAGTGAAGAAGCGGGGGGCACAGATACGCAGTATTTT. It is translated as CASSEEAGGTDTQYF.

The sample holds one count of this clone. The J gene is TRBJ2-6, the V gene TRBV28; D may correspond to TRBD1 or TRBD2 (5 bases each). V lost 6 bases and J lost 0, with 9 bases in between. The CDR3 consists of 15 residues. In germline, CDR1 is MDHEN, CDR2 SYDVKM. CDR3 sequence: CASSRDDSGANVLTF. CDR3 coding DNA: TGTGCCAGCAGCCGGGACGACTCTGGGGCCAACGTCCTGACTTTC.

The V gene is TRBV18, the J gene TRBJ1-6, with D perhaps matching TRBD1 (5 bases). Trimming removed 1 base from V and 5 bases from J, with 9 bases in between. The CDR3 extends over 15 amino acids. CDR1 and CDR2 (germline): KGHSH, LQKENI. In DNA form, the CDR3 reads TGTGCCAGCTCACCACTCAGGGCAGATAATTCACCCCTCCACTTT. Its translation is CASSPLRADNSPLHF.

V gene TRBV27 combines with J gene TRBJ2-5; D remains ambiguous. The V and J ends lost 5 bases and 4 bases respectively, with 14 bases between them. This CDR3 has 14 residues. Germline CDR1 reads MNHEY; CDR2 reads SMNVEV (reference sequence). The DNA of the CDR3 is TGTGCCAGCAGTGACGTATGGGCTCGAGAGACCCAGTACTTC. This sequence encodes CASSDVWARETQYF.

The gene calls are TRBV11-2 and TRBJ1-1, with a tentative D call TRBD1 (6 bases). Germline CDR1 reads SGHAT; CDR2 reads FQNNGV. Deletions cut 2 bases from V and 11 bases from J, with 18 bases between. This CDR3 is 14 amino acids long. This chain's CDR3 is CASSLMTRQAKAFF. CDR3 bases: TGTGCCAGCAGCTTAATGACGCGACAGGCAAAGGCTTTCTTT.

The rearrangement joins TRBV3-1 (or the pseudogene TRBV3-2) to TRBJ2-7; TRBD1 might be the D (6 bases). The germline gives CDR1 LGHDT, CDR2 YNNKEL (reference sequence). The CDR3 runs 13 residues. Trimming pared 4 bases from V and 3 bases from J, leaving 10 bases between. The CDR3 DNA reads TGTGCCAGCAGCCGCAGACAGGACTACGAGCAGTACTTC. This translates into CASSRRQDYEQYF.

The CDR3 region is CASSPLSGGSPLHF. CDR3 sequence (DNA): TGTGCCAGCAGTCCCTTGTCAGGGGGTTCACCCCTCCACTTT. This chain connects TRBV28 to TRBJ1-6, with 7 positions matching TRBD1. This CDR3 has 14 residues. The ends lost 5 bases at V and 9 bases at J; junction bases unmatched: 7. From germline, CDR1 is MDHEN and CDR2 SYDVKM.

The chain is built from TRBV7-3 and TRBJ2-1; TRBD1 matches 7 bases. CDR1 is SGHTA, CDR2 FQGTGA, per germline. Germline trimming cut 5 bases from V and 4 bases from J; bases unmatched to any gene: 8. CDR3 size: 15 residues. This CDR3 reads CASSEDGQAYNEQFF. The CDR3 DNA follows: TGTGCCAGCAGCGAGGACGGACAGGCATACAATGAGCAGTTCTTC.

The V call is TRBV5-1, the J call TRBJ1-1; D gene unclear. Germline lookup yields CDR1 SGHRS and CDR2 YFSETQ. This CDR3 has 12 amino acids. The V gene lost 4 bases and the J gene lost 0 bases, with 4 bases spanning the gap. The CDR3 DNA sequence: TGCGCCAGCAGCACTATGAACACTGAAGCTTTCTTT. It encodes CASSTMNTEAFF.

This chain joins TRBV7-9 and TRBJ1-6; a weak D match, TRBD1 (5 bases). Germline CDR1 and CDR2: SEHNR and FQNEAQ (reference sequence). The CDR3 consists of 18 residues. With 0 bases removed from V and 10 bases from J, the gap between germline ends came to 22 bases. CDR3 region: CASSLARDLGRGDSPLHF. DNA of the CDR3: TGTGCCAGCAGCTTAGCCCGAGATTTGGGGAGAGGGGACTCACCCCTCCACTTT.

This CDR3 reads CASSLGQKNTEAFF. For the CDR3, the DNA is TGTGCCAGCAGTTTAGGACAGAAGAACACTGAAGCTTTCTTT. The J gene is TRBJ1-1, the V gene TRBV28; TRBD1 is a possible D gene (6 bases). This CDR3 spans 14 amino acids. Germline loops: CDR1 MDHEN, CDR2 SYDVKM. Trimming took 2 bases from V and 1 from J, leaving 8 bases between them.

A single count supports this clone. The gene calls are TRBV6-5 and TRBJ1-5; 7 bases align to TRBD1. V dropped 5 bases and J dropped 0; count of bases not matched to a gene: 4. The CDR3 is 15 residues long. Germline V CDR1 and CDR2: MNHEY, SVGAGI. CDR3 in amino acids: CASSQTGNSNQPQHF. In nucleotides, the CDR3 is TGTGCCAGCAGTCAGACAGGGAATAGCAATCAGCCCCAGCATTTT.

Comment on this clone: At the DNA level, this CDR3 is encoded by other sequences in the same sample as well. This rearrangement joins TRBV19 to TRBJ1-5, with TRBD1 identical over 7 bases. Germline CDR1 and CDR2: LNHDA and SQIVND (reference sequence). The junction had 5 bases not matched to a gene; V was cut back by 9 bases and J by 3 bases. This CDR3 comprises 13 residues. The CDR3 loop reads CASTDRPNQPQHF. CDR3 DNA sequence: TGTGCCAGCACGGACAGGCCCAATCAGCCCCAGCATTTT. The full variable domain, its missing parts supplied by reference TRBV19 and TRBJ1-5, is DGGITQSPKYLFRKEGQNVTLSCEQNLNHDAMYWYRQDPGQGLRLIYYSQIVNDFQKGDIAEGYSVSREKKESFPLTVTSAQKNPTAFYLCASTDRPNQPQHFGDGTRLSIL.

The gene calls are TRBV30 and TRBJ1-6; D might be TRBD1 (6 bases). This CDR3 region has 16 residues. Trimming left V 1 base short and J 7 bases short, with 17 bases between. Germline V CDR1 and CDR2: GTSNPN, SVGIG (reference sequence). For the CDR3, the DNA is TGTGCCTGGAGTGATCCAGGGGCCCGGTTCAATTCACCCCTCCACTTT. This codes for CAWSDPGARFNSPLHF.

This clone was seen only a few times. CDR3 DNA sequence: TGCAGCGTTGGGACAGGTTTCAGCAATCAGCCCCAGCATTTT. Protein: CSVGTGFSNQPQHF. The V and J genes are TRBV29-1 and TRBJ1-5, with 7 bases lining up with TRBD1. CDR3 size: 14 residues. V trimming: 4 bases; J trimming: 1 base; junction bases outside the gene matches: 4. Germline CDR1 is SQVTM and CDR2 is ANQGSEA.

The sample holds one count of this clone. CDR3 amino acids: CASSHRGINEKLFF. The CDR3 region has the DNA TGTGCCAGTTCCCACCGGGGGATAAATGAAAAACTGTTTTTT. The chain employs TRBV19 and TRBJ1-4; tentative D call: TRBD1 (5 bases). The germline gives CDR1 LNHDA, CDR2 SQIVND (reference sequence). The CDR3 spans 14 residues. Deletions cut 8 bases from V and 5 bases from J, with 15 bases between.

The V and J genes are TRBV3-1 (or the pseudogene TRBV3-2) and TRBJ1-6; 8 bases match TRBD1. V trimming: 7 bases; J trimming: 5 bases; junction bases outside the gene matches: 4. The CDR3 runs to 14 residues. Germline V gene sequence: CDR1 LGHDT, CDR2 YNNKEL (reference sequence). The CDR3 DNA reads as TGTGCCAGCAACGCAGGGGGCGATAATTCACCCCTCCACTTT. It codes for CASNAGGDNSPLHF.

The gene calls are TRBV10-2 and TRBJ2-1, with TRBD2 identical over 9 bases. This CDR3 contains 17 residues. Trimming at V came to 2 bases and at J to 6 bases, leaving 11 bases not matched to a gene. Germline V gives CDR1 WSHSY, CDR2 SAAADI. The CDR3 loop is CASSERGGLAGLNEQFF. The CDR3 nucleotides are TGCGCCAGCAGTGAGAGAGGGGGACTAGCTGGACTCAATGAGCAGTTCTTC.

The chain carries TRBV5-4 and TRBJ2-3, with TRBD1 matching over 7 bases. The CDR3 runs to 16 residues. Per the germline V gene, CDR1 is SGHNT and CDR2 is YYREEE (reference sequence). V shed 4 bases and J 0 bases; nucleotides not matched to a gene: 8. The CDR3 DNA is TGTGCCAGCAGCACCCCGGGACAGCCTAGCACAGATACGCAGTATTTT. Protein: CASSTPGQPSTDTQYF.